Detailed here is one T cell receptor beta chain. The data are from a study of blood T cell repertoires in COVID-19. Looking at the study overall: Samples of COVID-19 (acute and convalescent) were obtained from the United States, Italy and Spain.

CDR1 is SNHLY, CDR2 FYNNEI, per germline. The CDR3 extends over 12 amino acids. The ends were cut back, 8 bases at V and 4 bases at J, with 11 bases in the middle. Enrolment of Seattle patients took place during active infection, and they were followed longitudinally. In the authors' methods: Quantification of nucleated cells was approximated via reference gene primer amplification. Here immunoSEQ multiplex PCR was the method, and the copy in TCRdb shows in-frame clones only, minus some. V, J and clone size derive from that table, while D and trimming were established from the DNA sequence. The profile covers about 200,000 clones, with roughly four fifths appearing a single time and 8.2% taken by the ten largest.

The genes are TRBV2 and TRBJ1-2; D not certain. The TCR was taken from a woman of 80 years or more with COVID-19, enrolled during active disease. The sequenced material came from peripheral blood. The CDR3 nucleotides are TGTGCCAGCGGGGAGAACTCCTATGGCTACACCTTC. Protein sequence: CASGENSYGYTF.